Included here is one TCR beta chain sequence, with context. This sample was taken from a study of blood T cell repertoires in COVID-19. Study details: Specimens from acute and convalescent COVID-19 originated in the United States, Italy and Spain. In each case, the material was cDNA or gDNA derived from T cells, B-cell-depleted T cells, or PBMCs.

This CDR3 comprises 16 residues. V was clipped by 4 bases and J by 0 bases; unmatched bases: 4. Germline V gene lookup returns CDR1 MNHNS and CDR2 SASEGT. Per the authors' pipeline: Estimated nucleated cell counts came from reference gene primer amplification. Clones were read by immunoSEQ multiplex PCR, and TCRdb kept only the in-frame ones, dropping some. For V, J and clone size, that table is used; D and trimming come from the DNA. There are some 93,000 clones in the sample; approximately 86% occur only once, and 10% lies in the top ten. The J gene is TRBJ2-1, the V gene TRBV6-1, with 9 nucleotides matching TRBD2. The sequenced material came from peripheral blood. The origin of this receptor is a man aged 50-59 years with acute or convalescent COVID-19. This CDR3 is CASSAGTSLSYNEQFF. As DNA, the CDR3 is TGTGCCAGCAGTGCAGGGACTAGCCTCTCCTACAATGAGCAGTTCTTC.